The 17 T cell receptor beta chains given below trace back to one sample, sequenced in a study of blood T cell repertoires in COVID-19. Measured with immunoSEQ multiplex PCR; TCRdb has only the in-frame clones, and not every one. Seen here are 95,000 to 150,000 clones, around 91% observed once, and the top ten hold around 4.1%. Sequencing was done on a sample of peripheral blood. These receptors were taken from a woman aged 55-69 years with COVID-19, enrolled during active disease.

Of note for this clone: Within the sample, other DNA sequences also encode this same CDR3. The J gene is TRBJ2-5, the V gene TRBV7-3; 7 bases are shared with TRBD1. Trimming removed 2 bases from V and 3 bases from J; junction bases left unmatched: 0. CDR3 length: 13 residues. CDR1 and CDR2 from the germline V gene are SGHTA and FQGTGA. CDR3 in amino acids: CASSLDREETQYF. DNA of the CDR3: TGTGCCAGCAGCTTAGACAGGGAAGAGACCCAGTACTTC.

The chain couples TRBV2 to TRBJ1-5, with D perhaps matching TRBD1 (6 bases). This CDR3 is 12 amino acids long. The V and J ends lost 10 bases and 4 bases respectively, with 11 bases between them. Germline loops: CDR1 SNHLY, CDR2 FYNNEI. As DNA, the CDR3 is TGTGCCACCGGACAGCCAAATCAGCCCCAGCATTTT. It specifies CATGQPNQPQHF.

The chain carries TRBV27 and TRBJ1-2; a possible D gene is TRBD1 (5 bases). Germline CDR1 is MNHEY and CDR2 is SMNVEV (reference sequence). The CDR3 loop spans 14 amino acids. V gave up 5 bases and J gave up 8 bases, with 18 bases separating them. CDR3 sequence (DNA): TGTGCCAGCAGTCCCTGGGGCAGGCTCTACGGCTACACCTTC. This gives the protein CASSPWGRLYGYTF.

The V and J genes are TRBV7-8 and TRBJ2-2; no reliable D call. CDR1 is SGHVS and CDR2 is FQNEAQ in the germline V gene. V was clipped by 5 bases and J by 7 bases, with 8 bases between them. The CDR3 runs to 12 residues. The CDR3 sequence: CASSLYDGELFF. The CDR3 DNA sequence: TGTGCCAGCAGCCTCTACGACGGGGAGCTGTTTTTT.

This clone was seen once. The CDR3 sequence is CAWSVSRGHNSPLHF. In DNA form, the CDR3 reads TGTGCCTGGAGTGTGTCCAGGGGGCATAATTCACCCCTCCACTTT. The V gene is TRBV30, the J gene TRBJ1-6, with 8 bases identical to TRBD1. The ends lost 0 bases at V and 5 bases at J; junction bases unmatched: 3. This CDR3 has 15 amino acids. The germline V gene encodes CDR1 GTSNPN and CDR2 SVGIG (reference sequence).

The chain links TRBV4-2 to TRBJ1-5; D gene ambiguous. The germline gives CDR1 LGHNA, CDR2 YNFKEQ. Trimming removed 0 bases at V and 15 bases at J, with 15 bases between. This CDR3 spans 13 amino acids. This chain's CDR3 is CASSQDRVSPRHF. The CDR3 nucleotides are TGTGCCAGCAGCCAAGATCGGGTCAGCCCCAGGCATTTT.

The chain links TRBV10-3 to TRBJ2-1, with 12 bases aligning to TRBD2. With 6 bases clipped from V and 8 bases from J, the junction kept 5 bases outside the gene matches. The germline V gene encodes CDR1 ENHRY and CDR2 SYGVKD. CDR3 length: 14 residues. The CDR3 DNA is TGTGCCATCAGGCCTAGCGGGGGGGCGGATGAGCAGTTCTTC. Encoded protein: CAIRPSGGADEQFF.

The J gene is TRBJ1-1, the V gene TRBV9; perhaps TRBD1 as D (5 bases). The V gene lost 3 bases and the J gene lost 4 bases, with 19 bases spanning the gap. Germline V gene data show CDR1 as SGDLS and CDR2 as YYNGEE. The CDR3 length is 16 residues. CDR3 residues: CASSAGHGGVSTEAFF. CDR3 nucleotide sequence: TGTGCCAGCAGCGCCGGCCATGGAGGGGTTAGCACTGAAGCTTTCTTT. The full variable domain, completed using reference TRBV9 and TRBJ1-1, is DSGVTQTPKHLITATGQRVTLRCSPRSGDLSVYWYQQSLDQGLQFLIQYYNGEERAKGNILERFSAQQFPDLHSELNLSSLELGDSALYFCASSAGHGGVSTEAFFGQGTRLTVV.

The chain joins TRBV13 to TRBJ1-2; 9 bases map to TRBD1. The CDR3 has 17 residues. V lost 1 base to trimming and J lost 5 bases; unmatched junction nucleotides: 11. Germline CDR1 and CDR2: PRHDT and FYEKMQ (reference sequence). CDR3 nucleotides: TGTGCCAGCAGCTTAGCCCGGTCAGGGGGGACAGGGTATGGCTACACCTTC. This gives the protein CASSLARSGGTGYGYTF.

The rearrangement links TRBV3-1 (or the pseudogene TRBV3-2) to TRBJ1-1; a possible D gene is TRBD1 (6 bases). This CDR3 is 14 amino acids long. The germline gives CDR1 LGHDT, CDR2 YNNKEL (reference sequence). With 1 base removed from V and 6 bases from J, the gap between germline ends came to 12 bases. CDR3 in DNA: TGTGCCAGCAGCCAAGCAGGGGTTTTCGCTGAAGCTTTCTTT. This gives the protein CASSQAGVFAEAFF.

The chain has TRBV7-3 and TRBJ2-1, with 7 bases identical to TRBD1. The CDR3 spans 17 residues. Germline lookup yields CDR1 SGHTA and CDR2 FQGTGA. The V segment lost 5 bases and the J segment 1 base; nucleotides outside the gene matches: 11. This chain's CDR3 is CASSRAATGSSYNEQFF. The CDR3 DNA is TGTGCCAGCAGCCGAGCGGCGACAGGGTCGTCCTACAATGAGCAGTTCTTC.

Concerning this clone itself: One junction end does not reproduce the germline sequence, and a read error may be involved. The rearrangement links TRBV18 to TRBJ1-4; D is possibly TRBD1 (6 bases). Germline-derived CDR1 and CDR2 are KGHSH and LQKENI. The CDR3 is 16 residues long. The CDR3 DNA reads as TGTGCCAGCTCACCACCGGGGACACCGAGAAATGAAAAGCTGTTTTTT. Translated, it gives CASSPPGTPRNEKLFF.

The DNA for the CDR3 is TGTGCCAGCAGCCAGGGACAGGGTAACACTGAAGCTTTCTTT. Protein sequence: CASSQGQGNTEAFF. V is TRBV3-1 (or the pseudogene TRBV3-2) and J is TRBJ1-1; TRBD1 agrees at 9 bases. The J segment lost 2 bases and the V segment lost 3 bases, leaving 1 base of the junction unmatched. The germline V gene encodes CDR1 LGHDT and CDR2 YNNKEL (reference sequence). The CDR3 loop spans 14 amino acids.

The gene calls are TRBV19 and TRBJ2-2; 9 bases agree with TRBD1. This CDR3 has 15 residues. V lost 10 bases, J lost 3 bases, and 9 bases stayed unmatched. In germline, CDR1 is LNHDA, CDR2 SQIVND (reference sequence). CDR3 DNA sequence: TGTGCCACGGCTCGGGACAGGGATTACACCGGGGAGCTGTTTTTT. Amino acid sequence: CATARDRDYTGELFF.

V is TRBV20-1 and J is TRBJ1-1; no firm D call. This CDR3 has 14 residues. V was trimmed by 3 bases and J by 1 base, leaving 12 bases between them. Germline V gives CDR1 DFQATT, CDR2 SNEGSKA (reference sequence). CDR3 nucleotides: TGCAGTGCTAGTTCGGGAGGGCCGAACACTGAAGCTTTCTTT. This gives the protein CSASSGGPNTEAFF.

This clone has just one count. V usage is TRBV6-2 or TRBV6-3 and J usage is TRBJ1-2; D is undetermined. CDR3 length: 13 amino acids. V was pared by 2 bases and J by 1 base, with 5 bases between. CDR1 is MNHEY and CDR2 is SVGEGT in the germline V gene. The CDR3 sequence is CASSYGLNYGYTF. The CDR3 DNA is TGTGCCAGCAGTTACGGACTTAACTATGGCTACACCTTC.

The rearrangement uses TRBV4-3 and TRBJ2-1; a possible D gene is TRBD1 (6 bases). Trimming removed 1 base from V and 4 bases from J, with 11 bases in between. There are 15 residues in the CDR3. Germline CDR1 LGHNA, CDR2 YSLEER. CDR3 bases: TGCGCCAGCAGCCAAGTGGCAGGGGTTTACAATGAGCAGTTCTTC. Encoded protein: CASSQVAGVYNEQFF.